Sequencing of this T cell receptor (beta chain) was carried out in a study of T cell repertoires in cytomegalovirus infection. In the study overall: An indication of both CMV infection and matching HLA type came from public TCR beta signatures.

TCRdb reprocessed the reads via MiXCR and lists one record per CDR3 protein. The table has about 360,000 distinct CDR3 sequences, about a sixth seen once. V lost 10 bases, J lost 7 bases, and 19 bases lay in between. Germline-derived CDR1 and CDR2 are SGHTA and FQGNSA. This CDR3 has 14 residues. This TCR derives from a human donor in good health (CMV status not recorded). Some clones in this sample may be carry-over from other donors' samples. The specimen was PBMCs. The rearrangement joins TRBV7-2 to TRBJ2-2; D possibly corresponds to TRBD1 (7 bases). The DNA of the CDR3 is TGTGCCACCTCGGAGGGGGCGAAAATCGGGGAGCTGTTTTTT. Its protein is CATSEGAKIGELFF.